This T cell receptor beta chain was recorded in a study of blood T cell repertoires in COVID-19. Looking at the study overall: Spain, Italy and the United States supplied samples that represented acute and convalescent COVID-19. Nucleic acid was either cDNA or gDNA, and it came from T cells, B-cell-depleted T cells, or PBMCs.

Losses at the gene ends were 3 bases for V and 3 bases for J; bases not matched to a gene: 1. Germline V gene sequence: CDR1 KGHDR, CDR2 SFDVKD. CDR3 length equals 15 residues. This clone was detected many times. The Seattle patients joined while their infection was active and were tracked longitudinally afterward. Original analysis: Reference gene primer amplification gave estimated nucleated cell counts. The method was immunoSEQ multiplex PCR; TCRdb's version includes in-frame clones alone and lacks a portion of them. V and J calls and clone size follow that table, whereas D and trimming were derived from the DNA. The sample lists 250,000 to 300,000 clones, less than 90% seen once, with around 13% in the top ten.

This clonotype was obtained from a woman in her 70s with COVID-19, enrolled during active disease. This chain links TRBV24-1 with TRBJ2-1, with 10 positions matching TRBD2. The specimen was peripheral blood. CDR3 sequence: CATSDASGSYNEQFF. In DNA form, the CDR3 reads TGTGCCACCAGTGATGCTAGCGGGAGCTACAATGAGCAGTTCTTC.